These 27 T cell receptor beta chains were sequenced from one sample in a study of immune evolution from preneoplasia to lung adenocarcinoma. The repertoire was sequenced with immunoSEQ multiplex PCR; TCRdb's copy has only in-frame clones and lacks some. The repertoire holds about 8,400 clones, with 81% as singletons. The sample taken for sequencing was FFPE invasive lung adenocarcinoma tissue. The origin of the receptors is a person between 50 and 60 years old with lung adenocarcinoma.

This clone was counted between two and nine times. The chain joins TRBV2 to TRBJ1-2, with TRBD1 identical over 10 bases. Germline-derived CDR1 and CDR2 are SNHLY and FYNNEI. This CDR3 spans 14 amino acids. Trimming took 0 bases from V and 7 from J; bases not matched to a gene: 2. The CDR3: CASSEARTGGGYTF. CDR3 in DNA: TGTGCCAGCAGTGAAGCTCGGACAGGGGGTGGCTACACCTTC.

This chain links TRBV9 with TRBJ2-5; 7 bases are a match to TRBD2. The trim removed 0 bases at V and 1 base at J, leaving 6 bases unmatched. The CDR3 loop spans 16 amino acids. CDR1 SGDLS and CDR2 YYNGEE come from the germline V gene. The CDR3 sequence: CASSVAVSGLQETQYF. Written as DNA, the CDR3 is TGTGCCAGCAGCGTAGCGGTTAGCGGGCTCCAAGAGACCCAGTACTTC.

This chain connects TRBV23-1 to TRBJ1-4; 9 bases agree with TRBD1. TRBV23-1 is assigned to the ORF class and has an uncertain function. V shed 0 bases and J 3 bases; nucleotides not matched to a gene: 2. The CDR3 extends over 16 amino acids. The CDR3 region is CASSQSRTGANEKLFF. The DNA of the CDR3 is TGCGCCAGCAGTCAATCCAGGACAGGGGCTAATGAAAAACTGTTTTTT.

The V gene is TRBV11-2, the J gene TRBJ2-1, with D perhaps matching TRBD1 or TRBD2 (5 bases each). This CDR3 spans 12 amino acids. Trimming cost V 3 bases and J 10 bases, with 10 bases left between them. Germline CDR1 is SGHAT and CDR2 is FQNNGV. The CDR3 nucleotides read TGTGCCAGCAGCTTTGGGGGAGAAGAGCAGTTCTTC. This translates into CASSFGGEEQFF.

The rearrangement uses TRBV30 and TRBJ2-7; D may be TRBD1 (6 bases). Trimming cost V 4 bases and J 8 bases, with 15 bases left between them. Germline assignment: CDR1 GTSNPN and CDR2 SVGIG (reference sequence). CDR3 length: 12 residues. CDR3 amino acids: CAWTGENLKQYF. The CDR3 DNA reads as TGTGCCTGGACAGGGGAAAATCTTAAGCAGTACTTC.

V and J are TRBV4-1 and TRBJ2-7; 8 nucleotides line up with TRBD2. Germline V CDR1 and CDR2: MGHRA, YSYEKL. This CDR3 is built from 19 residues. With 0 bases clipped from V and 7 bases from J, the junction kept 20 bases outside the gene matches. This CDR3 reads CASSQELATSGGLREEQYF. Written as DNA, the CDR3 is TGCGCCAGCAGCCAAGAGTTAGCTACTAGCGGAGGCCTACGTGAGGAGCAGTACTTC.

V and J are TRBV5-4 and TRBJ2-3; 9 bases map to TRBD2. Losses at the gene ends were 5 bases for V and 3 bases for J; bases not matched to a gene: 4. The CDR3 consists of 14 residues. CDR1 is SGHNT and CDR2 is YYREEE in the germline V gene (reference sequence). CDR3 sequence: CASRGTSGTDTQYF. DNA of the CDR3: TGTGCCAGCAGAGGTACTAGCGGGACAGATACGCAGTATTTT. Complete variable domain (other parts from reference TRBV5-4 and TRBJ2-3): ETGVTQSPTHLIKTRGQQVTLRCSSQSGHNTVSWYQQALGQGPQFIFQYYREEENGRGNFPPRFSGLQFPNYSSELNVNALELDDSALYLCASRGTSGTDTQYFGPGTRLTVL.

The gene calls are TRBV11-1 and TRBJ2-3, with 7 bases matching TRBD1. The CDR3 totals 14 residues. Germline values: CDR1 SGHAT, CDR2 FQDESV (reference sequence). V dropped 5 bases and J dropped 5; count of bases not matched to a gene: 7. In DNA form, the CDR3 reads TGTGCCAGCAGCGATCGGACAGGAGGAGATACGCAGTATTTT. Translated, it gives CASSDRTGGDTQYF.

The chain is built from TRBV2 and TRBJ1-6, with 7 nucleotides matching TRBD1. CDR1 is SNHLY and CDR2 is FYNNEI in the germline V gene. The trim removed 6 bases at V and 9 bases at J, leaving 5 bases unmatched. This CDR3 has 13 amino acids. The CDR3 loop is CASRGDSFSPLHF. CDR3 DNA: TGTGCCAGCAGAGGGGACAGTTTTTCACCCCTCCACTTT.

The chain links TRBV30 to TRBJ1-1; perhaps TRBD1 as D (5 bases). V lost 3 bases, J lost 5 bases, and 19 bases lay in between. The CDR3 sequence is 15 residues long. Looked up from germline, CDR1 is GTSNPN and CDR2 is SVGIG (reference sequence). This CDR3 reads CAWRAQRGAGTEAFF. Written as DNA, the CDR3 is TGTGCCTGGAGGGCACAAAGAGGGGCTGGTACTGAAGCTTTCTTT.

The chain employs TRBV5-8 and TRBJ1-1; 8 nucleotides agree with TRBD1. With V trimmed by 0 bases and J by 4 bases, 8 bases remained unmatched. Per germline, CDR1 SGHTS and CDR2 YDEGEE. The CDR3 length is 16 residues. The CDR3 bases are TGTGCCAGCAGCTTGGACAGGGGGGGTTGGGGCACTGAAGCTTTCTTT. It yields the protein CASSLDRGGWGTEAFF.

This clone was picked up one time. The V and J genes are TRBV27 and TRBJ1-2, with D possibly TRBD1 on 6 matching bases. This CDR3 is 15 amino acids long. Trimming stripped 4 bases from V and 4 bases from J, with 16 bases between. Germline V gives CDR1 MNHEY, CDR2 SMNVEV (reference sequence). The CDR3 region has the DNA TGTGCCAGCAGTTATGTAGCAGGGGCGAGCTATGGCTACACCTTC. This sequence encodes CASSYVAGASYGYTF.

CDR3 loop: CASSLRARNSNQPQHF. The CDR3 DNA is TGTGCCAGCAGCCTCCGGGCCCGAAATAGCAATCAGCCCCAGCATTTT. The rearrangement uses TRBV4-2 and TRBJ1-5; D call uncertain. Between the trimmed V and J ends, which lost 4 bases and 0 bases, there was a span of 13 bases. This CDR3 comprises 16 residues. CDR1 is LGHNA and CDR2 is YNFKEQ in the germline V gene.

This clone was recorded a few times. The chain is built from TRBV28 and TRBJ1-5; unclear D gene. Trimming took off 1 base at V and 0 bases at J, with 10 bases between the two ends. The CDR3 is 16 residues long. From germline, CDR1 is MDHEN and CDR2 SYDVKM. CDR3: CASSLYESYSNQPQHF. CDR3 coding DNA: TGTGCCAGCAGTTTATACGAGAGTTATAGCAATCAGCCCCAGCATTTT.

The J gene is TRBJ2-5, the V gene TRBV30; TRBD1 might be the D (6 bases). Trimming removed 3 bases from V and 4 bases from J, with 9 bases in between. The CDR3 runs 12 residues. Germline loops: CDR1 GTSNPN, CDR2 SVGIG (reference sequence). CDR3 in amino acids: CAWRLGGETQYF. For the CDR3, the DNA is TGTGCCTGGAGATTAGGGGGAGAGACCCAGTACTTC.

The CDR3 reads CASSDRSFNGEQFF. CDR3 nucleotides: TGTGCCAGCAGTGACCGTAGCTTTAACGGGGAGCAGTTCTTC. V and J are TRBV6-4 and TRBJ2-1, with D hard to call. Trimming shortened V by 2 bases and J by 10 bases, and 15 bases separated the two germline ends. From germline, CDR1 is MRHNA and CDR2 SNTAGT. This CDR3 region has 14 residues.

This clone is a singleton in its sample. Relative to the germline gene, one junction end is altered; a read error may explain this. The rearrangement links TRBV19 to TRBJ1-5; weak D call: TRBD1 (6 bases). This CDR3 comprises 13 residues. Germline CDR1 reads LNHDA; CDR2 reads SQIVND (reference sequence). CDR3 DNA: TGTGCCAGTAGTGGGTCGGGGGCCAGAAGCAGGATTTTT. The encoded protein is CASSGSGARSRIF.

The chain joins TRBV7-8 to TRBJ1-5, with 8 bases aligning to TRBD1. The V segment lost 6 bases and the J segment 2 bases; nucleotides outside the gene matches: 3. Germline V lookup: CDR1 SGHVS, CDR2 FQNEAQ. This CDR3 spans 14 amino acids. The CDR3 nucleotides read TGTGCCAGCAGTTCGACAGGGGGCAATCAGCCCCAGCATTTT. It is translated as CASSSTGGNQPQHF.

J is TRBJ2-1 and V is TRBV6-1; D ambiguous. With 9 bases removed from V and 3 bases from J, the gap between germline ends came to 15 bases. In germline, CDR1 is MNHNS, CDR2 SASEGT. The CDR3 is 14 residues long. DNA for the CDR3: TGTGCCAGTACCAGACGGACGGACTACAATGAGCAGTTCTTC. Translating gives CASTRRTDYNEQFF.

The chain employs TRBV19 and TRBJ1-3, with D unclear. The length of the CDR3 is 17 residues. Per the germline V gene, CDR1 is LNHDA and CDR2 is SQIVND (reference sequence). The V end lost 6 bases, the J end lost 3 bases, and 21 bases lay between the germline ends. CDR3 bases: TGTGCCAGTAGCCCTTCGGGAGTCAGCTCTTATGGAAACACCATATATTTT. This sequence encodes CASSPSGVSSYGNTIYF.

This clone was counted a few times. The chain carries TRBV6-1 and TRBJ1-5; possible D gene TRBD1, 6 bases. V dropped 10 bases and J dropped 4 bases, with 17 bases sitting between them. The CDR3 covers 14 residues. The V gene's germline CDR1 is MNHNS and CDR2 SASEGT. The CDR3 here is CATFQGQTNQPQHF. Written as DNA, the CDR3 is TGTGCCACCTTCCAGGGGCAGACAAATCAGCCCCAGCATTTT.

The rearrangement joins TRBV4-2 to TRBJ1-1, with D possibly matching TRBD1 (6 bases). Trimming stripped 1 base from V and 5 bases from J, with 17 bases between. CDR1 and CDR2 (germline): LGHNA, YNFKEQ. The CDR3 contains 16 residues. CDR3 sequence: CASSQGLGRGGTEAFF. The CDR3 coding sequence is TGTGCCAGCAGCCAAGGACTCGGACGAGGGGGAACTGAAGCTTTCTTT.

The CDR3 sequence is CASILMGNTIYF. The CDR3 nucleotides are TGTGCCAGCATTCTTATGGGAAACACCATATATTTT. This rearrangement joins TRBV2 to TRBJ1-3; no clear D. The V gene lost 7 bases and the J gene lost 4 bases, with 8 bases spanning the gap. This CDR3 comprises 12 residues. Germline-derived CDR1 and CDR2 are SNHLY and FYNNEI. The full variable domain, rest sourced from reference TRBV2 and TRBJ1-3, is EPEVTQTPSHQVTQMGQEVILRCVPISNHLYFYWYRQILGQKVEFLVSFYNNEISEKSEIFDDQFSVERPDGSNFTLKIRSTKLEDSAMYFCASILMGNTIYFGEGSWLTVV.

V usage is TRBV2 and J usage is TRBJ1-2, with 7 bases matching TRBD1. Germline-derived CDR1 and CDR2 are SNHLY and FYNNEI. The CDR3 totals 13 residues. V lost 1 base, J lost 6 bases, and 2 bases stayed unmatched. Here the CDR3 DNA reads TGTGCCAGCAGTGAAGACAGGGGTAATGGCTACACCTTC. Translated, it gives CASSEDRGNGYTF.

CDR3 loop: CASRAGTGSYEQYF. In DNA form, the CDR3 reads TGTGCCAGCAGAGCCGGGACAGGTTCCTACGAGCAGTACTTC. V is TRBV2 and J is TRBJ2-7, with TRBD1 matching 8 bases. Trimming at V came to 6 bases and at J to 1 base, leaving 5 bases not matched to a gene. The CDR3 covers 14 residues. Looked up from germline, CDR1 is SNHLY and CDR2 is FYNNEI. Based on the CDR3 plus reference TRBV2 and TRBJ2-7, the full variable domain is EPEVTQTPSHQVTQMGQEVILRCVPISNHLYFYWYRQILGQKVEFLVSFYNNEISEKSEIFDDQFSVERPDGSNFTLKIRSTKLEDSAMYFCASRAGTGSYEQYFGPGTRLTVT.

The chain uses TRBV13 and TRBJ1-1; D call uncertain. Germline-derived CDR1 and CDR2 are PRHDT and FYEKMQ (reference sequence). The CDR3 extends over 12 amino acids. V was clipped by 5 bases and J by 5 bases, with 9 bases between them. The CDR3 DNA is TGTGCCAGCAGCCCCCCGAGGACTGAAGCTTTCTTT. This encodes CASSPPRTEAFF. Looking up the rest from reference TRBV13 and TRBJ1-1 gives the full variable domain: AAGVIQSPRHLIKEKRETATLKCYPIPRHDTVYWYQQGPGQDPQFLISFYEKMQSDKGSIPDRFSAQQFSDYHSELNMSSLELGDSALYFCASSPPRTEAFFGQGTRLTVV.

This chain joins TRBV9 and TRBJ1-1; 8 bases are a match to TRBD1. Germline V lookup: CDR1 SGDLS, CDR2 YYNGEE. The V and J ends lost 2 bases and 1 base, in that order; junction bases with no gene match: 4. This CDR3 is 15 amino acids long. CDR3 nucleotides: TGTGCCAGCAGCGTGCGGGACAGGACGAACACTGAAGCTTTCTTT. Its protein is CASSVRDRTNTEAFF.